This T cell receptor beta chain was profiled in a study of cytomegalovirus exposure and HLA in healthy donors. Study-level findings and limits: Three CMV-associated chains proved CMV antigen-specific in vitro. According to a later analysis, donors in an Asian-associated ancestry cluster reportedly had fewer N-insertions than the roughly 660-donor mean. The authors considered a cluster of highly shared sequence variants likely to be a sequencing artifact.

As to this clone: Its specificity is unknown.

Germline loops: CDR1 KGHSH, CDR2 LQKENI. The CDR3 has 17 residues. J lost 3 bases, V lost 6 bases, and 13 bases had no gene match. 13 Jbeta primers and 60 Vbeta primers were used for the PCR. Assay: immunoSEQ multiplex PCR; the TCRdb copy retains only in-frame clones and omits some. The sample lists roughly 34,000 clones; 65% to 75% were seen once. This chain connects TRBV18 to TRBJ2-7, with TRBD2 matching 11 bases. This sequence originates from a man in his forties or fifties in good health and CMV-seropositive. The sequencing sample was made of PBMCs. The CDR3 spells CASSSRLLAGGLYEQYF. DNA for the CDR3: TGTGCCAGCTCTTCCCGGCTGCTAGCGGGGGGCCTCTACGAGCAGTACTTC.